These 10 T cell receptor beta chains share one sample of origin, sequenced in a study of neoadjuvant nivolumab and ipilimumab in lung cancer. Clones were read by immunoSEQ multiplex PCR, and TCRdb kept only the in-frame ones, dropping some. Of 44,000 or so clones in the sample, approximately 90% were seen once. Sequencing was performed on blood, taken before neoadjuvant nivolumab, alone or with ipilimumab. The receptors here all came from an adult with non-small cell lung cancer. Some clones in this sample may be carry-over from other donors' samples.

Comments on this clone: The germline gene is not matched at one end of the junction; a read error may be the cause. Other DNA sequences in the same sample also yield this CDR3. V is TRBV18 and J is TRBJ2-7, with D possibly matching TRBD2 (5 bases). The CDR3 has 15 residues. The V gene's germline CDR1 is KGHSH and CDR2 LQKENI. The CDR3 DNA follows: TGTGCCAGCTCCCCACAAGGGATTACGGGGTACGAACAGTACTTC. It specifies CASSPQGITGYEQYF.

V usage is TRBV5-4 and J usage is TRBJ1-1, with D tentatively TRBD1 (5 bases). CDR3 length equals 13 residues. Trimming took off 4 bases at V and 1 base at J, with 8 bases between the two ends. Germline CDR1 is SGHNT and CDR2 is YYREEE (reference sequence). Here the CDR3 reads CASSPGPNTEAFF. CDR3 nucleotide sequence: TGTGCCAGCAGCCCGGGACCGAACACTGAAGCTTTCTTT.

The chain is built from TRBV9 and TRBJ2-1; D could derive from TRBD1 or TRBD2 (5 bases each). The CDR3 spans 17 residues. CDR1 and CDR2 (germline): SGDLS, YYNGEE. V lost 2 bases to trimming and J lost 7 bases, with 22 bases between them. As DNA, the CDR3 is TGTGCCAGCAGCGTCTCTTCCGGGACGGGGTCCTTAAATGAGCAGTTCTTC. It translates to CASSVSSGTGSLNEQFF.

This chain uses TRBV7-6 with TRBJ2-7; 9 bases are shared with TRBD2. After removal of 5 bases from V and 3 bases from J, the junction contained 11 bases not matched to a gene. Looked up from germline, CDR1 is SGHVS and CDR2 is FNYEAQ. This CDR3 is built from 16 residues. DNA for the CDR3: TGTGCCAGCAGCCAGACCATAGCGGGAGTGCACTACGAGCAGTACTTC. Its translation: CASSQTIAGVHYEQYF.

This chain connects TRBV14 to TRBJ2-7, with D possibly matching TRBD1 (6 bases). Germline CDR1 SGHDN, CDR2 FVKESK. This CDR3 region has 14 residues. V was clipped by 4 bases and J by 5 bases, with 15 bases between them. The CDR3 region is CASSPLDRLNEQYF. The CDR3 DNA reads as TGTGCCAGCAGCCCCCTTGACAGGCTGAACGAGCAGTACTTC.

This rearrangement joins TRBV7-3 to TRBJ2-5, with 7 bases that match TRBD1. The length of the CDR3 is 15 residues. Per the germline V gene, CDR1 is SGHTA and CDR2 is FQGTGA. The V gene end was trimmed by 5 bases and the J gene end by 5 bases; junction bases not matched to a gene: 11. The CDR3 here is CASSLAQGVGETQYF. The CDR3 DNA sequence: TGTGCCAGCAGCCTCGCCCAGGGGGTCGGGGAGACCCAGTACTTC.

This clone has only one observation. The chain recombines TRBV10-2 with TRBJ1-2, with no clear D. Trimming removed 8 bases at V and 7 bases at J, with 11 bases between. The CDR3 has 11 amino acids. CDR1 is WSHSY, CDR2 SAAADI, per germline. The DNA of the CDR3 is TGCGCCAGCTCTGACGAGTTTGGCTACACCTTC. It is translated as CASSDEFGYTF.

This chain uses TRBV29-1 with TRBJ1-1; D is undetermined. Germline CDR1 SQVTM, CDR2 ANQGSEA. V gave up 5 bases and J gave up 0 bases, with 10 bases separating them. This CDR3 region has 13 residues. The DNA of the CDR3 is TGCAGCGTTCAGTTGAGCCTGAACACTGAAGCTTTCTTT. It is translated as CSVQLSLNTEAFF.

V usage is TRBV6-6 and J usage is TRBJ1-2, with D possibly matching TRBD1 (5 bases). V was trimmed by 0 bases and J by 5 bases, leaving 7 bases between them. The CDR3 length is 13 residues. The germline V gene has CDR1 MNHNY and CDR2 SVGAGI (reference sequence). For the CDR3, the DNA is TGTGCCAGCAGTTACTCGGGGCAGTATGGCTACACCTTC. It codes for CASSYSGQYGYTF.

This rearrangement joins TRBV6-1 to TRBJ2-1; 9 bases fit TRBD1. Trimming cost V 5 bases and J 10 bases; bases outside gene matches: 3. There are 12 residues in the CDR3. Germline-derived CDR1 and CDR2 are MNHNS and SASEGT. The CDR3 spells CASSRTGDEQFF. DNA of the CDR3: TGTGCCAGCAGTCGGACAGGGGACGAGCAGTTCTTC.